Following are 30 T cell receptor beta chains from one sample sequenced in a study of Graves' ophthalmopathy and Graves' hyperthyroidism. Investigators amplified TCR beta CDR3 regions from RNA transcripts. HTBI-primed first-round RT-PCR preceded second-round multiplex PCR. TCRdb itself ran the multiplex PCR reads through MiXCR, one entry per CDR3 protein. The table lists under 350,000 distinct CDR3 sequences, 15% to 20% of them singletons. The specimen was peripheral blood. The receptors were gathered from an adult man with Graves' ophthalmopathy.

The chain recombines TRBV7-2 with TRBJ2-7; 7 bases agree with TRBD1. J was trimmed by 5 bases and V by 5 bases; bases with no gene match: 9. This CDR3 comprises 14 residues. In germline, CDR1 is SGHTA, CDR2 FQGNSA. The DNA of the CDR3 is TGTGCCAGCAGCGCCGACAGGGAATGGAACGAGCAGTACTTC. Translation: CASSADREWNEQYF.

The sample holds many counts of this clonotype. The V gene is TRBV4-2, the J gene TRBJ2-5, with D tentatively TRBD1 (7 bases). The CDR3 loop spans 15 amino acids. Trimming removed 0 bases from V and 6 bases from J, with 14 bases in between. CDR1 and CDR2 (germline): LGHNA, YNFKEQ. CDR3: CASSQEEGARKTQYF. In DNA, the CDR3 is TGTGCCAGCAGCCAAGAGGAGGGGGCCAGAAAGACCCAGTACTTC.

This clonotype was counted at least ten times. The V gene is TRBV11-2, the J gene TRBJ1-1; no clear D gene. Trimming removed 10 bases at V and 4 bases at J, with 19 bases between. The CDR3 sequence is 14 residues long. CDR1 SGHAT and CDR2 FQNNGV come from the germline V gene. The CDR3 sequence is CATSISGPSTEAFF. The DNA of the CDR3 is TGTGCCACCTCAATATCGGGTCCGAGCACTGAAGCTTTCTTT.

This clonotype was observed at least ten times. This sequence joins TRBV5-1 and TRBJ1-2; possible D gene TRBD1, 5 bases. V lost 3 bases and J lost 6, with 18 bases in between. The CDR3 spans 15 residues. CDR1 and CDR2 (germline): SGHRS, YFSETQ. CDR3 sequence reads: CASSSTTGPWDGYTF. CDR3 DNA sequence: TGCGCCAGCAGCTCCACAACAGGACCCTGGGATGGCTACACCTTC. Drawing the rest from reference TRBV5-1 and TRBJ1-2, the complete variable domain is KAGVTQTPRYLIKTRGQQVTLSCSPISGHRSVSWYQQTPGQGLQFLFEYFSETQRNKGNFPGRFSGRQFSNSRSEMNVSTLELGDSALYLCASSSTTGPWDGYTFGSGTRLTVV.

This clonotype was observed at least ten times. The rearrangement joins TRBV7-8 to TRBJ1-5, with no clear D. V lost 1 base and J lost 9, with 13 bases in between. This CDR3 has 14 residues. Germline V lookup: CDR1 SGHVS, CDR2 FQNEAQ. The CDR3 DNA sequence: TGTGCCAGCAGCTTAGATCCGGTCCGAGGGCCCCAGCATTTT. It is translated as CASSLDPVRGPQHF.

There are many counts of this clonotype. The rearrangement uses TRBV18 and TRBJ2-3; D is ambiguous. CDR1 and CDR2 from the germline V gene are KGHSH and LQKENI. CDR3 length: 13 amino acids. The germline V and J ends were trimmed by 6 bases and 2 bases, with 9 bases remaining between them. DNA for the CDR3: TGTGCCAGCTCGCGCGGCTACACAGATACGCAGTATTTT. Translated: CASSRGYTDTQYF.

CDR3 nucleotides: TGTGCCAGCTCACCGACTAGTTCCCACACAGATACGCAGTATTTT. It is translated as CASSPTSSHTDTQYF. The gene calls are TRBV18 and TRBJ2-3, with D perhaps TRBD2 (6 bases). The CDR3 totals 15 residues. Trimming left V 3 bases short and J 2 bases short, with 12 bases between. Germline values: CDR1 KGHSH, CDR2 LQKENI.

This clonotype appeared many times. The chain uses TRBV7-3 and TRBJ1-1; 10 bases fit TRBD1. Trimming took 4 bases from V and 11 from J; bases not matched to a gene: 4. Per germline, CDR1 SGHTA and CDR2 FQGTGA. CDR3 length: 12 residues. Here the CDR3 DNA reads TGTGCCAGCAGCTCGGGACAGGGGCAGGCTTTCTTT. Its protein is CASSSGQGQAFF. Complete variable domain (other parts from reference TRBV7-3 and TRBJ1-1): GAGVSQTPSNKVTEKGKYVELRCDPISGHTALYWYRQSLGQGPEFLIYFQGTGAADDSGLPNDRFFAVRPEGSVSTLKIQRTERGDSAVYLCASSSGQGQAFFGQGTRLTVV.

With respect to this clonotype: One junction end disagrees with the germline gene, perhaps due to a read error. The chain employs TRBV6-1 and TRBJ1-1; D remains unclear. CDR3 length equals 14 residues. Germline V gives CDR1 MNHNS, CDR2 SASEGT. The CDR3 nucleotides read TGTGCCAGCAGTGAATCGGAGTTGAACACTGAAACTTTCTTT. This sequence encodes CASSESELNTETFF.

This clonotype has a handful of counts. This chain connects TRBV28 to TRBJ1-2; the match to TRBD1 covers 8 bases. This CDR3 comprises 16 residues. Trimming removed 6 bases from V and 2 bases from J; junction bases left unmatched: 11. The germline V gene encodes CDR1 MDHEN and CDR2 SYDVKM. The CDR3 loop reads CASSHPMYRGNYGYTF. CDR3 DNA: TGTGCCAGCAGCCATCCGATGTACAGGGGGAACTATGGCTACACCTTC.

This clonotype was seen a few times. This may come from a read error, since a much larger clone is one base off. This chain connects TRBV4-1 to TRBJ2-7; D not resolved. CDR3 length: 14 amino acids. Germline V lookup: CDR1 MGHRA, CDR2 YSYEKL. The V and J ends lost 1 base and 7 bases respectively, with 14 bases between them. The DNA for the CDR3 is TGCGCCAGCAGCCAAGTTTTGGGTTTTGGTGAGCAGTACTTC. Its protein is CASSQVLGFGEQYF.

This clonotype was seen at least ten times. V gene TRBV30 combines with J gene TRBJ1-1; 8 bases agree with TRBD1. V dropped 3 bases and J dropped 4; count of bases not matched to a gene: 7. Per the germline V gene, CDR1 is GTSNPN and CDR2 is SVGIG (reference sequence). The CDR3 consists of 14 residues. The CDR3 DNA reads TGTGCCTGGAGCGTCCTTACAGGGGGCACTGAAGCTTTCTTT. It specifies CAWSVLTGGTEAFF.

This clonotype was seen ten or more times. The chain uses TRBV4-2 and TRBJ2-5; tentatively, D is TRBD2 (7 bases). The V end lost 0 bases, the J end lost 5 bases, and 10 bases lay between the germline ends. The CDR3 has 14 residues. Germline V gene sequence: CDR1 LGHNA, CDR2 YNFKEQ. CDR3 nucleotide sequence: TGTGCCAGCAGCCAAGAAGGGGGGGTGGAGACCCAGTACTTC. Amino acid sequence: CASSQEGGVETQYF.

This clonotype has more than one count but fewer than ten. This sequence joins TRBV3-1 and TRBJ2-7; D ambiguous. This CDR3 is built from 15 residues. CDR1 and CDR2 (germline): LGHDT, YNNKEL (reference sequence). Trimming took 0 bases from V and 0 from J, leaving 9 bases between them. CDR3 region: CASSQDVRSSYEQYF. The CDR3 DNA reads TGTGCCAGCAGCCAAGACGTACGGAGCTCCTACGAGCAGTACTTC.

Ten or more counts support this clonotype. The chain couples TRBV6-5 to TRBJ1-1; a possible D gene is TRBD1 (6 bases). The V gene lost 1 base and the J gene lost 4 bases, with 16 bases spanning the gap. Per the germline V gene, CDR1 is MNHEY and CDR2 is SVGAGI. This CDR3 spans 16 amino acids. The CDR3 spells CASSYYRGQGGTEAFF. DNA of the CDR3: TGTGCCAGCAGTTACTATCGGGGGCAGGGTGGCACTGAAGCTTTCTTT.

There are many counts of this clonotype. The chain links TRBV20-1 to TRBJ2-5; D not certain. This CDR3 region has 15 residues. Trimming shortened V by 1 base and J by 4 bases, and 16 bases separated the two germline ends. In germline, CDR1 is DFQATT, CDR2 SNEGSKA (reference sequence). Here the CDR3 reads CSARGVLPASETQYF. The CDR3 DNA reads TGCAGTGCTAGAGGCGTACTCCCAGCTTCAGAGACCCAGTACTTC.

Many counts were recorded for this clonotype. This sequence joins TRBV9 and TRBJ2-7; TRBD1 matches at 7 bases. The J segment lost 4 bases and the V segment lost 4 bases, leaving 17 bases of the junction unmatched. The CDR3 has 17 residues. The germline V gene has CDR1 SGDLS and CDR2 YYNGEE. As DNA, the CDR3 is TGTGCCAGCAGCCCGCCAAGCTCGGAACAGGGGCGGTACGAGCAGTACTTC. Protein product: CASSPPSSEQGRYEQYF.

Remarks on this clonotype: One end of the junction does not line up with germline, which may come from a read error. CDR3 nucleotide sequence: TGTGCCAACAGTGCCACAGGGAGGGAGACCCAGTACTTC. Translation: CANSATGRETQYF. The chain employs TRBV6-1 and TRBJ2-5; D possibly uses TRBD1 or TRBD2 (6 bases each). Germline loops: CDR1 MNHNS, CDR2 SASEGT. This CDR3 has 13 amino acids.

This clonotype has a count of ten or more. The gene calls are TRBV12-3 or TRBV12-4 and TRBJ1-2; D might be TRBD1 (6 bases). V gave up 4 bases and J gave up 3 bases, with 18 bases separating them. The CDR3 is 16 residues long. The CDR3 spells CASSSLQGGLDYGYTF. The CDR3 DNA follows: TGTGCCAGCAGTTCCCTACAGGGTGGCCTGGACTATGGCTACACCTTC.

This clonotype was detected ten times or more. The V call is TRBV30, the J call TRBJ1-2, with 8 bases fitting TRBD1. This CDR3 contains 12 residues. Losses at the gene ends were 0 bases for V and 8 bases for J; bases not matched to a gene: 2. Germline CDR1 and CDR2: GTSNPN and SVGIG (reference sequence). CDR3 bases: TGTGCCTGGAGTGTAACAGGGGGAGGCTACACCTTC. Translation gives CAWSVTGGGYTF.

This clonotype was counted at least ten times. The chain recombines TRBV6-2 or TRBV6-3 with TRBJ2-7; TRBD1 or TRBD2 may be the D gene (5 bases each). Germline V gene sequence: CDR1 MNHEY, CDR2 SVGEGT. Trimming left V 5 bases short and J 7 bases short, with 15 bases between. The CDR3 is 13 residues long. DNA for the CDR3: TGTGCCAGCAGTCCGCGGCCCTGGGGGGAGCAGTACTTC. Amino acid sequence: CASSPRPWGEQYF.

The table lists this clonotype with many counts. CDR3 region: CASSSQGGPSYEQYF. The CDR3 coding sequence is TGTGCCAGCAGCTCGCAAGGCGGGCCCTCCTACGAGCAGTACTTC. The chain carries TRBV7-6 and TRBJ2-7; D perhaps matches TRBD2 (5 bases). CDR1 is SGHVS and CDR2 is FNYEAQ in the germline V gene. V was shortened by 4 bases and J by 0 bases, with 13 bases between the two germline ends. This CDR3 has 15 amino acids.

Many counts were recorded for this clonotype. V and J are TRBV27 and TRBJ2-7, with a weak D call TRBD2 (5 bases). The CDR3 loop spans 15 amino acids. The germline V and J ends were trimmed by 6 bases and 1 base, with 16 bases remaining between them. Germline CDR1 reads MNHEY; CDR2 reads SMNVEV (reference sequence). The CDR3: CASSLIGRGSYEQYF. CDR3 bases: TGTGCCAGCAGCCTAATCGGGCGCGGGTCCTACGAGCAGTACTTC.

At least ten counts were recorded for this clonotype. This chain's CDR3 is CASSQGATSGRQETQYF. The CDR3 DNA is TGCGCCAGCAGCCAAGGGGCGACTAGCGGGCGACAAGAGACCCAGTACTTC. This rearrangement joins TRBV4-1 to TRBJ2-5; the match to TRBD2 covers 10 bases. Germline V gene lookup returns CDR1 MGHRA and CDR2 YSYEKL. The J segment lost 2 bases and the V segment lost 1 base, leaving 7 bases of the junction unmatched. The CDR3 is 17 residues long.

This clonotype was picked up many times. The rearrangement links TRBV6-1 to TRBJ1-5; 9 nucleotides match TRBD1. V was clipped by 4 bases and J by 0 bases; unmatched bases: 4. There are 16 residues in the CDR3. The germline gives CDR1 MNHNS, CDR2 SASEGT. CDR3 region: CASSVWTGDSNQPQHF. CDR3 DNA: TGTGCCAGCAGTGTTTGGACAGGGGATAGCAATCAGCCCCAGCATTTT.

This clonotype was found many times. This sequence joins TRBV19 and TRBJ1-1; perhaps TRBD1 as D (5 bases). V was shortened by 5 bases and J by 9 bases, with 13 bases between the two germline ends. Germline values: CDR1 LNHDA, CDR2 SQIVND (reference sequence). CDR3 size: 12 residues. CDR3 amino acids: CASSSTGLQAFF. The CDR3 coding sequence is TGTGCCAGTAGTTCCACGGGGCTGCAAGCTTTCTTT. Full variable domain (missing parts from reference TRBV19 and TRBJ1-1): DGGITQSPKYLFRKEGQNVTLSCEQNLNHDAMYWYRQDPGQGLRLIYYSQIVNDFQKGDIAEGYSVSREKKESFPLTVTSAQKNPTAFYLCASSSTGLQAFFGQGTRLTVV.

This clonotype occurred many times. The rearrangement joins TRBV7-9 to TRBJ1-2, with D uncertain. The CDR3 has 12 amino acids. Germline CDR1 SEHNR, CDR2 FQNEAQ (reference sequence). Trimming took 11 bases from V and 6 from J, leaving 16 bases between them. CDR3 loop: CAVKPGGNGYTF. CDR3 in DNA: TGTGCCGTTAAACCGGGAGGGAATGGCTACACCTTC.

This clonotype was observed many times. The chain employs TRBV11-2 and TRBJ2-2; 10 nucleotides line up with TRBD1. Trimming removed 11 bases from V and 4 bases from J; junction bases left unmatched: 1. Germline V gene sequence: CDR1 SGHAT, CDR2 FQNNGV. The CDR3 runs to 12 residues. The CDR3 protein is CAGQGVTGELFF. The CDR3 DNA follows: TGTGCCGGACAGGGGGTCACCGGGGAGCTGTTTTTT.

Many counts were recorded for this clonotype. The chain couples TRBV12-5 to TRBJ2-2; no reliable D call. The V gene lost 0 bases and the J gene lost 7 bases, with 18 bases spanning the gap. The CDR3 totals 17 residues. In germline, CDR1 is LGHNT, CDR2 FRNRAP. CDR3 sequence (DNA): TGTGCTAGTGGTTTGGTGCTTTTGATGTCAGACGGCGGGGAGCTGTTTTTT. This encodes CASGLVLLMSDGGELFF.

This clonotype was observed at least ten times. J is TRBJ2-7 and V is TRBV6-1; D may be TRBD1 or TRBD2 (6 bases each). V lost 5 bases and J lost 6, with 17 bases in between. The V gene's germline CDR1 is MNHNS and CDR2 SASEGT. CDR3 length: 14 residues. For the CDR3, the DNA is TGTGCCAGCAGTCAGAGATCGGGGGCTGGCGAGCAGTACTTC. It is translated as CASSQRSGAGEQYF.